These 7 T cell receptor beta chains were all obtained from the same sample, sequenced in a study of molecular identifiers for immune sequencing clone quantification (dated by TCRdb to between 2018 and 2020). Library method: PCR. The sequencer was an Illumina HiSeq 4000. TCRdb itself trimmed the public reads at Q25 with fastp, ran MiXCR and retained productive beta chains. Entries that share a CDR3 protein sequence are merged under the most common genes and DNA. For this sample the table gives 8,000 to 11,000 distinct CDR3 sequences, of which 15% to 20% were detected only once. The ten largest clonotypes hold around 1.7% of the sample. Sequencing was performed on naive CD8+ T cells from blood, with Jurkat cell RNA spiked in. According to the study, the label for this sample's cell subset or site signals: FACS-sorted CD8+CD4-CCR7+CD45RA+ naive T cells. These TCRs come from a human donor in good health. Some libraries in this study had Jurkat cell RNA spiked in.

To note about this clonotype: One end of the junction fails to match germline, which may point to a read error. The rearrangement uses TRBV19 and TRBJ2-7, with D hard to call. CDR1 and CDR2 from the germline V gene are LNHDA and SQIVND (reference sequence). The CDR3 has 15 amino acids. CDR3: CASSIVVGNSYEQYF. In DNA, the CDR3 is TGTGCCAGTAGTATTGTGGTCGGCAACTCCTACGAGCAATACTTC.

This chain uses TRBV9 with TRBJ2-5; D unclear. With 3 bases removed from V and 0 bases from J, the gap between germline ends came to 3 bases. The length of the CDR3 is 12 residues. Germline assignment: CDR1 SGDLS and CDR2 YYNGEE. This CDR3 reads CASSANQETQYF. CDR3 nucleotide sequence: TGTGCCAGCAGCGCAAACCAAGAGACCCAGTACTTC.

This clonotype appeared many times. The V and J genes are TRBV30 and TRBJ2-7, with 8 positions matching TRBD2. The V segment lost 2 bases and the J segment 4 bases; nucleotides outside the gene matches: 7. Germline CDR1 reads GTSNPN; CDR2 reads SVGIG (reference sequence). The CDR3 has 14 residues. This chain's CDR3 is CAWSFGGRLYEQYF. The CDR3 DNA follows: TGTGCCTGGAGTTTCGGCGGGAGGTTATACGAGCAGTACTTC.

This clonotype was counted at least ten times. The V gene is TRBV4-1, the J gene TRBJ2-5, with D unresolved. The germline CDR1 and CDR2 sequences are MGHRA and YSYEKL. V was pared by 4 bases and J by 1 base, with 10 bases between. The CDR3 spans 14 residues. This CDR3 is CASSPNFPQETQYF. The CDR3 nucleotides read TGCGCCAGCAGCCCGAACTTCCCCCAAGAGACCCAGTACTTC.

This clonotype occurred a few times. The rearrangement joins TRBV27 to TRBJ2-7; 10 bases match TRBD2. CDR3 size: 14 residues. The ends lost 8 bases at V and 4 bases at J; junction bases unmatched: 8. Per the germline V gene, CDR1 is MNHEY and CDR2 is SMNVEV (reference sequence). CDR3 in amino acids: CASRPAGGSYEQYF. The CDR3, as DNA: TGTGCCAGCCGGCCAGCGGGGGGGTCTTACGAGCAGTACTTC.

A word on this clonotype: This sequence may be a read error, since a much larger clone differs from it by one base. V is TRBV28 and J is TRBJ2-5, with D possibly being TRBD2 (5 bases). CDR1 and CDR2 (germline): MDHEN, SYDVKM. The CDR3 contains 15 residues. The CDR3, as DNA: TGTGCCGGCAGTTCGGGCCACAGCGGTAGAGGGACCCAGTACTTC. Its translation: CAGSSGHSGRGTQYF.

This clonotype was recorded at least ten times. The chain carries TRBV9 and TRBJ1-1; 9 bases fit TRBD1. This CDR3 is built from 18 residues. The V and J ends lost 4 bases and 5 bases, in that order; junction bases with no gene match: 18. CDR1 and CDR2 from the germline V gene are SGDLS and YYNGEE. CDR3: CASSKRGDDRGGKTEAFF. The CDR3 nucleotides are TGTGCCAGCAGCAAGAGGGGGGACGACAGGGGGGGAAAGACTGAAGCTTTCTTT.